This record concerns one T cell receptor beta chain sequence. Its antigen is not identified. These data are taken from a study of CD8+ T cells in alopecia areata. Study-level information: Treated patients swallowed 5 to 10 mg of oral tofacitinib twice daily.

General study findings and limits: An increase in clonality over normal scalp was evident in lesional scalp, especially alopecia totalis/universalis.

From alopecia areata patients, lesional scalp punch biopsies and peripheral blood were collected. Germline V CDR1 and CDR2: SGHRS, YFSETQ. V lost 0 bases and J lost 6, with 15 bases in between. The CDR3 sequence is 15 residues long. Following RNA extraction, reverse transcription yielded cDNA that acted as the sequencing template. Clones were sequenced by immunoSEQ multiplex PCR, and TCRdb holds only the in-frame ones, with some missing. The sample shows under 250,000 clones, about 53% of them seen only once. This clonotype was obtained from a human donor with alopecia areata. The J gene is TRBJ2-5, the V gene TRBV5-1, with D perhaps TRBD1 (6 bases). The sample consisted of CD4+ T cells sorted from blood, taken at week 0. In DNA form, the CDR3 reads TGCGCCAGCAGCTTGGCCCCACAGGGTCCGAAGACCCAGTACTTC. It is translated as CASSLAPQGPKTQYF.